There are a few counts of the clone carrying this T cell receptor beta chain. The CDR3 sequence is 14 residues long. V lost 4 bases and J lost 0, with 12 bases in between. In germline, CDR1 is DFQATT, CDR2 SNEGSKA (reference sequence). MiXCR re-clonotyped the PCR reads for TCRdb. The sample lists about 6,200 clones, roughly 30% occurring once. The data originate from a study of metastatic and nonmetastatic thyroid tumors. Study-wide background: Both malignant and benign thyroid patients supplied peripheral blood and tumor or nodule tissue samples, across which the repertoires of these patients were then compared.

Every patient was untreated before thyroid surgery. The sequence came from a female donor with papillary thyroid cancer or a benign thyroid nodule (not recorded which). Some clones in this sample may be carry-over from other donors' samples. Sequenced sample: adjacent normal tissue. The chain joins TRBV20-1 to TRBJ1-1, with D tentatively TRBD1 (6 bases). This CDR3 is CSATGHPMNTEAFF. The CDR3 DNA reads as TGCAGTGCTACGGGACACCCTATGAACACTGAAGCTTTCTTT.